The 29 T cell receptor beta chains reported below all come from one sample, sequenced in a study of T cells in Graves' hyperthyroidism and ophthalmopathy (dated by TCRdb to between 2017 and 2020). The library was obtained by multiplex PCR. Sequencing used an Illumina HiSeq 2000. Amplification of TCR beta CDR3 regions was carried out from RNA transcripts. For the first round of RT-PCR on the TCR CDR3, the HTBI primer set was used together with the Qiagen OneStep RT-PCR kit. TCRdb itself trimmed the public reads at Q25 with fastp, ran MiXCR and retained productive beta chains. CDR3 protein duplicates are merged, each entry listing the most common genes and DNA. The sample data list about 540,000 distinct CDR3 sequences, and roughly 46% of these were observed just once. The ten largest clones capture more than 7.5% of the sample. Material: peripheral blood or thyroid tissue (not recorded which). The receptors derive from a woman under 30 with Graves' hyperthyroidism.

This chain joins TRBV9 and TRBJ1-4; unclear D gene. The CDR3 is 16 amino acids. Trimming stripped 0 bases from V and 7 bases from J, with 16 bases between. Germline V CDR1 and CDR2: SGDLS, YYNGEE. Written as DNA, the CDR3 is TGTGCCAGCAGCGTAGCCTTGGTGGGCGAGGGTGAAAAACTGTTTTTT. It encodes CASSVALVGEGEKLFF.

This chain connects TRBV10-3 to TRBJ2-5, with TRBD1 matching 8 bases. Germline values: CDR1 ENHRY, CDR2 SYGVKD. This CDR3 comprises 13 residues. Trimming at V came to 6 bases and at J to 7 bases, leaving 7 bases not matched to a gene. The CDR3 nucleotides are TGTGCCATCAGCGGCCCCGGGACAGGGACCCAGTACTTC. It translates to CAISGPGTGTQYF.

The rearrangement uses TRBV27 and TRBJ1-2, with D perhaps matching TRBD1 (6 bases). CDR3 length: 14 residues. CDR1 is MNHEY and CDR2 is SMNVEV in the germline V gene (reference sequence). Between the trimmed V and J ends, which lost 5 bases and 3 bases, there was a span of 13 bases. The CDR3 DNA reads TGTGCCAGCAGTACACTCAGGGGCCACTATGGCTACACCTTC. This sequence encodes CASSTLRGHYGYTF.

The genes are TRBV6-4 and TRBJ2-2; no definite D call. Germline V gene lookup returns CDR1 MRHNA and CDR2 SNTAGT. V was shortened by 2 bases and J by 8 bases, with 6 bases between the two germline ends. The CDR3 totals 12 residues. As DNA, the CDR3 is TGTGCCAGCAGTGACAACTCTGGGGAGCTGTTTTTT. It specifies CASSDNSGELFF.

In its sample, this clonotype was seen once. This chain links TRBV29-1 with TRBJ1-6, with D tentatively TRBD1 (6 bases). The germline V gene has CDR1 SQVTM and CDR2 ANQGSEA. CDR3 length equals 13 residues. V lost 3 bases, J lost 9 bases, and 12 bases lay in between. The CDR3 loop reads CSVDVGATSPLHF. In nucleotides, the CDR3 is TGCAGCGTTGATGTGGGGGCGACTTCACCCCTCCACTTT.

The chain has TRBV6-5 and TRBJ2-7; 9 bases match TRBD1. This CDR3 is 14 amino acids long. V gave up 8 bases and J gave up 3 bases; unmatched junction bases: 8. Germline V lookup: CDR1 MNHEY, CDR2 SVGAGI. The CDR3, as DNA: TGTGCCAGCTCCCACAGGGGGCGGGACTACGAGCAGTACTTC. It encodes CASSHRGRDYEQYF.

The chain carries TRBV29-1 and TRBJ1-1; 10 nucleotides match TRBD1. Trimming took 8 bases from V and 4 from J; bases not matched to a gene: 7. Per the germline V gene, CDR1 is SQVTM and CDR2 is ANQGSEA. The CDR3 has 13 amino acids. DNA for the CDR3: TGCAGCAGTCCGGGACAGGGGACCACTGAAGCTTTCTTT. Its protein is CSSPGQGTTEAFF.

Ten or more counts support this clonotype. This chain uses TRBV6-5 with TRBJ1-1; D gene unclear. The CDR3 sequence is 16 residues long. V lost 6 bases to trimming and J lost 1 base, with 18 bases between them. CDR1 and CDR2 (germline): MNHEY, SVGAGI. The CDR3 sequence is CASSQWMGISNTEAFF. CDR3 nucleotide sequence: TGTGCCAGCAGCCAATGGATGGGAATCTCGAACACTGAAGCTTTCTTT.

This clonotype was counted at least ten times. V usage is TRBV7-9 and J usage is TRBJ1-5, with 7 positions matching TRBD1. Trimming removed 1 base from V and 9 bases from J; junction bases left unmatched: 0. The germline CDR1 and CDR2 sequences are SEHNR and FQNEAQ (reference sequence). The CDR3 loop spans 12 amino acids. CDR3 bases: TGTGCCAGCAGCTTAGAGGGGGCGCCCCAGCATTTT. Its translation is CASSLEGAPQHF.

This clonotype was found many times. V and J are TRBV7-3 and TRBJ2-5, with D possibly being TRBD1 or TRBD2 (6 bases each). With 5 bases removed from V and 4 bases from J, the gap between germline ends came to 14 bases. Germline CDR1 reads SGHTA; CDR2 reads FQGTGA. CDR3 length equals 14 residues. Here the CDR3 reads CASSPHEGGETQYF. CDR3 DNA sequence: TGTGCCAGCAGCCCCCATGAGGGGGGAGAGACCCAGTACTTC.

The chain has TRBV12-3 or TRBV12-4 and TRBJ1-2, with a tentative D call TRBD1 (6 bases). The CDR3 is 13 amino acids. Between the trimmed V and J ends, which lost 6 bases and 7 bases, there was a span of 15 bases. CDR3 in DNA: TGTGCCAGCAGCCCCCGGGACATCCGTGGCTACACCTTC. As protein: CASSPRDIRGYTF.

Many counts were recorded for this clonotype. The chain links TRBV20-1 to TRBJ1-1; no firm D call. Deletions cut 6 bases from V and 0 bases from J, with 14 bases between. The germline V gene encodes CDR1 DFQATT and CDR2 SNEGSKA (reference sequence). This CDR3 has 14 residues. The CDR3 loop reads CSAEPHGLNTEAFF. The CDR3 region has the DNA TGCAGTGCCGAGCCCCACGGACTGAACACTGAAGCTTTCTTT.

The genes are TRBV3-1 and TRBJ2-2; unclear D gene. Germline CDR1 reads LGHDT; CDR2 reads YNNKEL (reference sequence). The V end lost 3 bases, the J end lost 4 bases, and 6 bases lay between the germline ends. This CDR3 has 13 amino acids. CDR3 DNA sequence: TGTGCCAGCAGCCAGACATCCACCGGGGAGCTGTTTTTT. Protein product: CASSQTSTGELFF.

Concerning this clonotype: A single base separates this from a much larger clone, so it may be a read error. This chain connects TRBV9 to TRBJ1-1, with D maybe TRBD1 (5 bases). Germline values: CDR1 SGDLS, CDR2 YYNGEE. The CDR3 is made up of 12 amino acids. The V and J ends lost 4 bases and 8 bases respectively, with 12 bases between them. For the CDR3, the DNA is TGTGCCAGCAGCCCACGCAGGGCGGAAGCTTTCTTT. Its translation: CASSPRRAEAFF. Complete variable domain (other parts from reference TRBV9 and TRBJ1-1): DSGVTQTPKHLITATGQRVTLRCSPRSGDLSVYWYQQSLDQGLQFLIQYYNGEERAKGNILERFSAQQFPDLHSELNLSSLELGDSALYFCASSPRRAEAFFGQGTRLTVV.

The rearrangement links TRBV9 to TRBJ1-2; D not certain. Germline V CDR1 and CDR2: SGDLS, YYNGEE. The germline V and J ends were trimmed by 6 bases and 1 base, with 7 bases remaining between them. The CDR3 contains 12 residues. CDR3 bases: TGTGCCAGCACATCGGATAACTATGGCTACACCTTC. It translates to CASTSDNYGYTF.

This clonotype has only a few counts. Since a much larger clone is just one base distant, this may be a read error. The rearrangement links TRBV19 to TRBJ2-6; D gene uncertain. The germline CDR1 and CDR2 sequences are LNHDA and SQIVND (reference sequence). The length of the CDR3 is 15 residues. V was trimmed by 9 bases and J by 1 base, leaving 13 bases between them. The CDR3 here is CASSFARSGANVLTF. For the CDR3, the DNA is TGTGCCAGCAGCTTCGCACGATCTGGGGCCAACGTCCTGACTTTC.

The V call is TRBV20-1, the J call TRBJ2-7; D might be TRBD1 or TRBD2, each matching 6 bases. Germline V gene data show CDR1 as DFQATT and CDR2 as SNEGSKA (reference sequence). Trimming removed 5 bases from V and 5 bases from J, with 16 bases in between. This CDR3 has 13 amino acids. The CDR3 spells CSALGGRSDEQYF. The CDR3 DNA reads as TGCAGTGCTCTTGGGGGGCGCAGCGACGAGCAGTACTTC.

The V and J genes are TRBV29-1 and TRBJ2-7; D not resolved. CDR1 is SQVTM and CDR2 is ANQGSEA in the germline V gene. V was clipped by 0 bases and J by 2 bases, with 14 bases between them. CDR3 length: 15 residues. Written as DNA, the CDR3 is TGCAGCGTTGAAGATAGGATAGAGTGGCCCTACGAGCAGTACTTC. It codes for CSVEDRIEWPYEQYF.

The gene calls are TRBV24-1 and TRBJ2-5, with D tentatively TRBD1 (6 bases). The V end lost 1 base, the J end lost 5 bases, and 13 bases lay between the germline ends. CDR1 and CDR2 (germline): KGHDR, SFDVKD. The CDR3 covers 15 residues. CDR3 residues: CATSDLSSRGETQYF. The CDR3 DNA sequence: TGTGCCACCAGTGATTTAAGTTCCAGGGGCGAGACCCAGTACTTC.

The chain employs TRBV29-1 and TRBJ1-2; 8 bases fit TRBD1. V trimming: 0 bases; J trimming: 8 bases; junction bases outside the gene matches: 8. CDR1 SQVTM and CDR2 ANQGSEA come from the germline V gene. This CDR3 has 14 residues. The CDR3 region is CSVEDGQGGRGYTF. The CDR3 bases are TGCAGCGTTGAAGATGGACAGGGCGGGAGAGGCTACACCTTC. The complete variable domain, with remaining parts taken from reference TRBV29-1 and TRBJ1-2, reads SAVISQKPSRDICQRGTSLTIQCQVDSQVTMMFWYRQQPGQSLTLIATANQGSEATYESGFVIDKFPISRPNLTFSTLTVSNMSPEDSSIYLCSVEDGQGGRGYTFGSGTRLTVV.

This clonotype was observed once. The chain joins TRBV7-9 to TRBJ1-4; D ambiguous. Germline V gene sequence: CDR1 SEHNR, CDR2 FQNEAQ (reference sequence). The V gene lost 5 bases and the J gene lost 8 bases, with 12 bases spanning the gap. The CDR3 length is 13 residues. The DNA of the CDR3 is TGTGCCAGCAGCCAGAGTAGGAACGAAAAACTGTTTTTT. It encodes CASSQSRNEKLFF.

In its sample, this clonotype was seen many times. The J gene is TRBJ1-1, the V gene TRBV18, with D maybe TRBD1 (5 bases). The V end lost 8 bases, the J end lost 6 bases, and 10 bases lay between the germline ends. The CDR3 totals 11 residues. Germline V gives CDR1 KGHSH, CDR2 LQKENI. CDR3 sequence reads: CASSGGAEAFF. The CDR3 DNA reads TGTGCCAGCAGCGGGGGGGCTGAAGCTTTCTTT.

The CDR3 bases are TGCAGCGTTGACAGCCGCCAAGAGACCCAGTACTTC. Protein sequence: CSVDSRQETQYF. The chain links TRBV29-1 to TRBJ2-5; no definite D call. The CDR3 consists of 12 residues. CDR1 and CDR2 from the germline V gene are SQVTM and ANQGSEA. V dropped 3 bases and J dropped 1 base, with 6 bases sitting between them.

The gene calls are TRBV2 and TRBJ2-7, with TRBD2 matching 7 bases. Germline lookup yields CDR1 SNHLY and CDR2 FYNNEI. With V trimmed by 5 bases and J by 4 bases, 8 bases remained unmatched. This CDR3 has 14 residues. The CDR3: CASSLVGGRYEQYF. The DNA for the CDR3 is TGTGCCAGCAGTTTAGTCGGCGGGAGATACGAGCAGTACTTC.

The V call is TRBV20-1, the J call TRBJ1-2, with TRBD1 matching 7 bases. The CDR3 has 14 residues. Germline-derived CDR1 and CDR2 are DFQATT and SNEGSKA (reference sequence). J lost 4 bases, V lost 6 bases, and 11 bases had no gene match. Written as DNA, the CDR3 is TGCAGTGCCATCCAACCAGGGACAGTCTATGGCTACACCTTC. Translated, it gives CSAIQPGTVYGYTF.

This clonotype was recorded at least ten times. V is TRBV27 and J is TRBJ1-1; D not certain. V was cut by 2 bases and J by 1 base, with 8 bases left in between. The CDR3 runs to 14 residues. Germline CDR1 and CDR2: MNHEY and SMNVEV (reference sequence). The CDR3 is CASSLRLRNTEAFF. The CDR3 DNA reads TGTGCCAGCAGTTTAAGATTACGGAACACTGAAGCTTTCTTT.

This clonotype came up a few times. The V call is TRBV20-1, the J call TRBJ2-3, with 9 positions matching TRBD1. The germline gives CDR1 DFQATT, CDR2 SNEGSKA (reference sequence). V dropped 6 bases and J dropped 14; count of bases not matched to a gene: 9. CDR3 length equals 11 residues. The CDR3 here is CSAFRDREVYF. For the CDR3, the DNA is TGCAGTGCCTTCCGGGACAGGGAGGTGTATTTT.

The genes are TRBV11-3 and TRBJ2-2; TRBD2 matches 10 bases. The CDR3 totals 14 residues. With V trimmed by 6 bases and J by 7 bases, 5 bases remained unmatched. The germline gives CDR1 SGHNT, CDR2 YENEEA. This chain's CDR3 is CASSLAGEDGELFF. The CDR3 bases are TGTGCCAGCAGTCTAGCGGGAGAGGACGGGGAGCTGTTTTTT.

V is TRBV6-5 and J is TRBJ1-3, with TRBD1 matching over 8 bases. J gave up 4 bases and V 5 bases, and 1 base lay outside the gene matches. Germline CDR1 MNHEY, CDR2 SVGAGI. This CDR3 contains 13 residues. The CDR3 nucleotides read TGTGCCAGCAGTAGACAGGGGGGAAACACCATATATTTT. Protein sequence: CASSRQGGNTIYF.